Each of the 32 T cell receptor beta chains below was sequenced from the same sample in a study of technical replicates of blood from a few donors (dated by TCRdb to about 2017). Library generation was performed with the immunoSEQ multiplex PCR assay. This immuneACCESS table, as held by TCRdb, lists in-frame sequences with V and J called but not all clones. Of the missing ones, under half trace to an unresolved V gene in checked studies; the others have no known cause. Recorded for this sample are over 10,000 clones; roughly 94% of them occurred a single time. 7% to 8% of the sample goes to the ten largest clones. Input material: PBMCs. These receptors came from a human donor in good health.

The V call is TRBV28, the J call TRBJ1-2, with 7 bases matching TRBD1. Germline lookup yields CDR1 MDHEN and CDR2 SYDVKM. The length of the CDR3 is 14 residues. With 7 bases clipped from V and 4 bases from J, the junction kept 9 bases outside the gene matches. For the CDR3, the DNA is TGTGCCAGCACCACTCATCAGGGGGGCTATGGCTACACCTTC. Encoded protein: CASTTHQGGYGYTF.

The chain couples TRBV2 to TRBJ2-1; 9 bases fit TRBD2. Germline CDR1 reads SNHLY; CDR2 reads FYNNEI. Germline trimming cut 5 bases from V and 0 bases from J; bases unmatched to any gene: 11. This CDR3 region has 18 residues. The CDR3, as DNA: TGTGCCAGCAGTAGATATTTGACTAGCGGAGTCTCCTACAATGAGCAGTTCTTC. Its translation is CASSRYLTSGVSYNEQFF.

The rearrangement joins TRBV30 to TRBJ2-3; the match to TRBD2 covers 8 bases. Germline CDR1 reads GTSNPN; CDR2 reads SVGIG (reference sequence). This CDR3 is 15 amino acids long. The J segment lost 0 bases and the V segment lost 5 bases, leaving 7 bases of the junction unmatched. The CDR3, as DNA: TGTGCCTGGGATAGCGGGATGGCTAGCACAGATACGCAGTATTTT. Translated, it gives CAWDSGMASTDTQYF.

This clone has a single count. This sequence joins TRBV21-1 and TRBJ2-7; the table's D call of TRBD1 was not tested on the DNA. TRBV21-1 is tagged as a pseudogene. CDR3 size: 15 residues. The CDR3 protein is CASSADTLSSYEQYF. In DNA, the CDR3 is TGTGCCAGCAGCGCTGACACCCTGAGCTCCTACGAGCAGTACTTC.

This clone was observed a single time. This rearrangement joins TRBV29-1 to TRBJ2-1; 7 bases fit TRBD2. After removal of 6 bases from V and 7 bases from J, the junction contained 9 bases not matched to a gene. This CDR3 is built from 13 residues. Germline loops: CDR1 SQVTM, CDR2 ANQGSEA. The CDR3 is CSVLAVRGNEQFF. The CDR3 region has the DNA TGCAGCGTCCTAGCGGTCCGGGGGAATGAGCAGTTCTTC.

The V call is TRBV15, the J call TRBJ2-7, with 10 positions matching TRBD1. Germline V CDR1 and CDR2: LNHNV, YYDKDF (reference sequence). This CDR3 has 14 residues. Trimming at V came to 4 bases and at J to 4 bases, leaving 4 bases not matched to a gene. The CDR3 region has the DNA TGTGCCACCAGCACCAGACAGGGGGCTTACGAGCAGTACTTC. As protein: CATSTRQGAYEQYF.

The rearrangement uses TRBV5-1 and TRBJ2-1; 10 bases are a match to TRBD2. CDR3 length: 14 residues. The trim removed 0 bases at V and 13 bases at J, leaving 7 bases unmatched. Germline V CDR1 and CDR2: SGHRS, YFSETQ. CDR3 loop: CASSLAAAGGPQFF. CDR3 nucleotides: TGCGCCAGCAGCTTGGCAGCAGCGGGAGGGCCACAGTTCTTC.

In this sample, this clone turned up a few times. Here the CDR3 reads CASSEALYGDREAFF. CDR3 DNA sequence: TGTGCCAGCAGTGAAGCGCTTTATGGGGACAGGGAAGCTTTCTTT. This chain joins TRBV2 and TRBJ1-1; 8 nucleotides line up with TRBD1. The germline CDR1 and CDR2 sequences are SNHLY and FYNNEI. V lost 0 bases and J lost 8; bases outside the gene matches: 8. The CDR3 loop spans 15 amino acids.

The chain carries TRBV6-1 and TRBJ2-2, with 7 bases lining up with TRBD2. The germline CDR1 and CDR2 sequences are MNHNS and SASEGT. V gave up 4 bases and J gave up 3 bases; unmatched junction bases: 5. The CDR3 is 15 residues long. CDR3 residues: CASSAPGLHTGELFF. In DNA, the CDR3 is TGTGCCAGCAGTGCCCCGGGACTACACACCGGGGAGCTGTTTTTT.

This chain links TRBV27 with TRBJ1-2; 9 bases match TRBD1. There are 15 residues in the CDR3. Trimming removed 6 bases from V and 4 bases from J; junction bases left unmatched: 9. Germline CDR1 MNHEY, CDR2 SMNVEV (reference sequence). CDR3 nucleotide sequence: TGTGCCAGCAGCTGGGGACAGGGCCCCTTCTATGGCTACACCTTC. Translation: CASSWGQGPFYGYTF.

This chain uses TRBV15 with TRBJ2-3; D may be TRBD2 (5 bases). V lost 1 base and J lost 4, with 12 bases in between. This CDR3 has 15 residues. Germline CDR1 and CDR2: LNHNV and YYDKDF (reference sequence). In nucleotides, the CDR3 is TGTGCCACCAGCAGAGTCGTCCTGGAGGCAGATACGCAGTATTTT. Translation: CATSRVVLEADTQYF.

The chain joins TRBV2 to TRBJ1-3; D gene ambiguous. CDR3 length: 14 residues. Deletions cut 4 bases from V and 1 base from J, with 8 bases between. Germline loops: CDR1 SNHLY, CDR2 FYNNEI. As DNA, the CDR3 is TGTGCCAGCAGTGTAGGAGGGTCTGGAAACACCATATATTTT. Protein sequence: CASSVGGSGNTIYF.

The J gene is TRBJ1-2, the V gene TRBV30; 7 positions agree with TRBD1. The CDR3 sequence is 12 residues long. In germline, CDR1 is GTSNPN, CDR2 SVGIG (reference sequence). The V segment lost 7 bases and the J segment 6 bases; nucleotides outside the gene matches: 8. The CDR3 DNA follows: TGTGCCTTGTACAGGGGAGTAAATGGCTACACCTTC. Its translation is CALYRGVNGYTF.

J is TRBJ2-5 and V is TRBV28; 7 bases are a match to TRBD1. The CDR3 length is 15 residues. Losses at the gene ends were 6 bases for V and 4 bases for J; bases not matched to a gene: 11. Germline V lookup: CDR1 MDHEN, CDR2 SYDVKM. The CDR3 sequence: CASRKTGRAPETQYF. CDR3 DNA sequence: TGTGCCAGCAGGAAGACAGGGCGGGCCCCAGAGACCCAGTACTTC.

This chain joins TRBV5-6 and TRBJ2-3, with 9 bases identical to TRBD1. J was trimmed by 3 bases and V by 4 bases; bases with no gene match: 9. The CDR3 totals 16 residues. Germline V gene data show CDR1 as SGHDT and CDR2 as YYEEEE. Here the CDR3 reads CASSLRGGQGTDTQYF. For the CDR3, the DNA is TGTGCCAGCAGCCTCCGAGGAGGACAGGGGACAGATACGCAGTATTTT.

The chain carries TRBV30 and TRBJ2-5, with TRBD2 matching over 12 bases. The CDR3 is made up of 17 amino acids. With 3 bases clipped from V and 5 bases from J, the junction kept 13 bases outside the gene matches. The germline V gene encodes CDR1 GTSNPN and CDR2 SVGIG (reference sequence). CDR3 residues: CAWSDQGASGRGETQYF. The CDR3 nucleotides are TGTGCCTGGAGCGACCAAGGGGCTAGCGGGAGGGGGGAGACCCAGTACTTC. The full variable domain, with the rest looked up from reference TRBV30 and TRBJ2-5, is SQTIHQWPATLVQPVGSPLSLECTVEGTSNPNLYWYRQAAGRGLQLLFYSVGIGQISSEVPQNLSASRPQDRQFILSSKKLLLSDSGFYLCAWSDQGASGRGETQYFGPGTRLLVL.

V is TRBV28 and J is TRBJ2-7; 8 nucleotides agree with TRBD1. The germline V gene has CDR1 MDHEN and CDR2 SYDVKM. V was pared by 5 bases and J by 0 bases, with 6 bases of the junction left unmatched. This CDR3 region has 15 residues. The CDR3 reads CASSPGQGPSYEQYF. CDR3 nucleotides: TGTGCCAGCAGTCCCGGACAGGGTCCCTCCTACGAGCAGTACTTC.

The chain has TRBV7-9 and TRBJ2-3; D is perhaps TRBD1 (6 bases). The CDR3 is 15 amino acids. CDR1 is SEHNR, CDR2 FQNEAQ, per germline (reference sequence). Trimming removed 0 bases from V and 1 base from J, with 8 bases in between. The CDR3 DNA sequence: TGTGCCAGCAGCTTAGCTCCAGGGGGCACAGATACGCAGTATTTT. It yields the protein CASSLAPGGTDTQYF.

The CDR3 is CASSLAPGLDGYTF. CDR3 sequence (DNA): TGTGCCAGCAGCTTAGCGCCGGGACTTGATGGCTACACCTTC. The V call is TRBV7-9, the J call TRBJ1-2, with TRBD1 as a possible D gene (5 bases). The germline V gene has CDR1 SEHNR and CDR2 FQNEAQ (reference sequence). V lost 0 bases and J lost 6, with 11 bases in between. This CDR3 region has 14 residues.

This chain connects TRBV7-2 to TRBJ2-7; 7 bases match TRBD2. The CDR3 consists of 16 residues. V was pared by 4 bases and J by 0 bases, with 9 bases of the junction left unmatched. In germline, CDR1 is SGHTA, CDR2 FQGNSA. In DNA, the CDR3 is TGTGCCAGCAGCTCCCGCGGGGGATTGAGCTCCTACGAGCAGTACTTC. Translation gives CASSSRGGLSSYEQYF. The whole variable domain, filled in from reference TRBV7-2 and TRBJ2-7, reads GAGVSQSPSNKVTEKGKDVELRCDPISGHTALYWYRQSLGQGLEFLIYFQGNSAPDKSGLPSDRFSAERTGGSVSTLTIQRTQQEDSAVYLCASSSRGGLSSYEQYFGPGTRLTVT.

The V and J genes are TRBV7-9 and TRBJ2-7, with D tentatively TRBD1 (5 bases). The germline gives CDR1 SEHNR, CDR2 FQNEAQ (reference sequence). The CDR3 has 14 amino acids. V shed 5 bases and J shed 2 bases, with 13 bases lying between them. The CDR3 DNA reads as TGTGCCAGCAGCCACCGGACAAGCCCCTACGAGCAGTACTTC. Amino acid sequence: CASSHRTSPYEQYF.

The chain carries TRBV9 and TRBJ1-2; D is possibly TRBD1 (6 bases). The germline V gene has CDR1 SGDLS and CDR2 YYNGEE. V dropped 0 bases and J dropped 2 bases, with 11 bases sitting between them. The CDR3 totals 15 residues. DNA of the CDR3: TGTGCCAGCAGCGTAGGCGAGGGGGGGAACTATGGCTACACCTTC. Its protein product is CASSVGEGGNYGYTF.

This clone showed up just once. CDR3 amino acids: CASSFLAGSYNEQFF. The CDR3 coding sequence is TGCGCCAGCAGCTTTCTAGCGGGCTCCTACAATGAGCAGTTCTTC. The chain is built from TRBV5-1 and TRBJ2-1; 8 bases map to TRBD2. The ends lost 2 bases at V and 0 bases at J; junction bases unmatched: 1. This CDR3 has 15 amino acids. Germline V gives CDR1 SGHRS, CDR2 YFSETQ.

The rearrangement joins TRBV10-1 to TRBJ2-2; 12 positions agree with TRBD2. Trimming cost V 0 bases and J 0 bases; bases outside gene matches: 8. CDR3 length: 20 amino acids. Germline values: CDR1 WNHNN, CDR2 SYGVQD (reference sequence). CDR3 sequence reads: CASSESGGLAGGPNTGELFF. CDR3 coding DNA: TGCGCCAGCAGTGAGTCCGGAGGTCTAGCGGGAGGGCCGAACACCGGGGAGCTGTTTTTT.

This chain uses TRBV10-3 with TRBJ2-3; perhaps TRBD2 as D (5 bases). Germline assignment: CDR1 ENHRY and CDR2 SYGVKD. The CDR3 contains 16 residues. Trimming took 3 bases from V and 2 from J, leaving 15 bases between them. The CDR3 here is CAISEGSLASTDTQYF. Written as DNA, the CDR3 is TGTGCCATCAGTGAAGGTTCTCTAGCTTCCACAGATACGCAGTATTTT.

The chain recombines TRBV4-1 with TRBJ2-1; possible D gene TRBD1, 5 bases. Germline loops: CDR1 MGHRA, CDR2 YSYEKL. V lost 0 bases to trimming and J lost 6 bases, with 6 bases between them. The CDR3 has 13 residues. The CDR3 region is CASSQDQGNEQFF. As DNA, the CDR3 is TGCGCCAGCAGCCAAGATCAGGGCAATGAGCAGTTCTTC.

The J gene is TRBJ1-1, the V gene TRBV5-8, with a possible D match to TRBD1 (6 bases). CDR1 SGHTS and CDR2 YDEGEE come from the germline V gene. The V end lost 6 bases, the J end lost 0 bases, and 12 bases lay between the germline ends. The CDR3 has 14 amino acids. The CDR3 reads CASKSDRLNTEAFF. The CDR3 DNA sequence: TGTGCCAGCAAAAGTGACAGGTTGAACACTGAAGCTTTCTTT.

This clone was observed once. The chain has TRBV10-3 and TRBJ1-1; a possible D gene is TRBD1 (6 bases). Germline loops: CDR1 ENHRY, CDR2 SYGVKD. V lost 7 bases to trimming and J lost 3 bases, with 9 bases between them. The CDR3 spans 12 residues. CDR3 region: CAIKAGDTEAFF. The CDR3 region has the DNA TGTGCCATCAAGGCAGGGGACACTGAAGCTTTCTTT.

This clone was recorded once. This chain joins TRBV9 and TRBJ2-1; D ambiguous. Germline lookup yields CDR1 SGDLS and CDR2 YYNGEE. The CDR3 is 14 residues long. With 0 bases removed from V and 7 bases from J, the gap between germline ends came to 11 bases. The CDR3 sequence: CASSVGLDRNEQFF. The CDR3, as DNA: TGTGCCAGCAGCGTAGGTCTAGATCGGAATGAGCAGTTCTTC.

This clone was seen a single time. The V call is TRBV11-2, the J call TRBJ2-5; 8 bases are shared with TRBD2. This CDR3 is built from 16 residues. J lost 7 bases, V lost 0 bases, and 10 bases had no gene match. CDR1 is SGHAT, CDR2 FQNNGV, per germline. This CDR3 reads CASSLEEGLGVATQYF. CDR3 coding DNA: TGTGCCAGCAGCTTAGAAGAGGGACTAGGAGTAGCGACCCAGTACTTC.

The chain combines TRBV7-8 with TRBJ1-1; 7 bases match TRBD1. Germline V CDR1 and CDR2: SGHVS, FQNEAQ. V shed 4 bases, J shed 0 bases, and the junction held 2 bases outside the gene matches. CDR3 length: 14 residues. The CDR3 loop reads CASSYDRVNTEAFF. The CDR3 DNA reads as TGTGCCAGCAGCTATGACAGGGTGAACACTGAAGCTTTCTTT.

CDR3 loop: CASSLGGGPDYGYTF. CDR3 sequence (DNA): TGTGCCAGCAGCTTAGGGGGCGGCCCGGACTATGGCTACACCTTC. The chain is built from TRBV11-2 and TRBJ1-2; D is possibly TRBD1 (5 bases). Trimming took 1 base from V and 3 from J, leaving 12 bases between them. This CDR3 region has 15 residues. In germline, CDR1 is SGHAT, CDR2 FQNNGV.